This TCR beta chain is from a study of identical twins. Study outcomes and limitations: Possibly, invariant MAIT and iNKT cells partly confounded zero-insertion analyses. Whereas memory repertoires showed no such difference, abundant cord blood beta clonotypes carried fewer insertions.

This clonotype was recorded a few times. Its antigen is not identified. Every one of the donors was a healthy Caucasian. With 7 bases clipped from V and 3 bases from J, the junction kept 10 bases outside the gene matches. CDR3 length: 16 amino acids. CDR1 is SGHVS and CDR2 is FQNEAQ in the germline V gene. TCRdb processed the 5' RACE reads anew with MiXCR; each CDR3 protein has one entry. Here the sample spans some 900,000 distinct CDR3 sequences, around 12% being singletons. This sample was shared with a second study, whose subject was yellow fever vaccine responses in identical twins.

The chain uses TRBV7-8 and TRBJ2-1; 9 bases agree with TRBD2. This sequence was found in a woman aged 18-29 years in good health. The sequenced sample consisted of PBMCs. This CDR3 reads CASTLGWREGYNEQFF. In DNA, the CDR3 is TGTGCCAGCACCCTAGGTTGGCGGGAGGGCTACAATGAGCAGTTCTTC.